This T cell receptor (beta chain) comes out of a study of blood T cells in healthy people across ages. This clonotype appeared once. With a J-beta primer mix and a sample-barcoded 5' primer, a second PCR ran about 6 to 11 cycles. TCRdb ran MiXCR on the 5' RACE reads and lists one entry per CDR3 protein. The sample lists about 1.5 million distinct CDR3 sequences; about 40% were seen once. The germline V gene has CDR1 SGHKS and CDR2 YYEKEE (reference sequence). Unmatched junction bases numbered 3, after V lost 3 bases and J lost 1 base. The CDR3 is made up of 15 amino acids. The chain carries TRBV5-5 and TRBJ2-2; 7 bases line up with TRBD2. The source of this sequence is a young woman in good health. Sequenced input: blood. CDR3 in DNA: TGTGCCAGCAGCTCCGGGGAGGGGAACACCGGGGAGCTGTTTTTT. It specifies CASSSGEGNTGELFF.